This is a list of T cell receptor beta chains from one sample in a study of blood T cell repertoires in COVID-19. Method: immunoSEQ multiplex PCR; TCRdb's copy keeps in-frame clones and lacks some. The sample lists about 40,000 clones, over 70% seen once, with 33% in the top ten. The material sequenced was peripheral blood. The receptor source for this set is a woman over 75 with acute or convalescent COVID-19. The CDR3 runs from the conserved cysteine through the conserved F or W. D genes are given only for firm matches. Size values are once, few and many counts, or a class for expanded clones, and some rows have none.

J gene: TRBJ1-2; D gene: .; V gene: TRBV10-3; clone size: few; CDR3 DNA: TGTGCCATCAGTGGTCGATTACAGGCTAACTATGGCTACACCTTC; CDR3 protein: CAISGRLQANYGYTF
J gene: TRBJ1-2; D gene: .; V gene: TRBV14; clone size: few; CDR3 DNA: TGTGCCAGCAGCATAAGGGGGGGACCGTCGGGTGGCTACACCTTC; CDR3 protein: CASSIRGGPSGGYTF
J gene: TRBJ2-3; D gene: .; V gene: TRBV19; clone size: many; CDR3 DNA: TGTGCCAGTAGTCCCCAAGGACAGAATACAGATACGCAGTATTTT; CDR3 protein: CASSPQGQNTDTQYF
J gene: TRBJ2-4; D gene: .; V gene: TRBV6-5; clone size: .; CDR3 DNA: TGTGCCAGCAGTTACACGGGAGAGAACATTCAGTACTTC; CDR3 protein: CASSYTGENIQYF
J gene: TRBJ2-3; D gene: TRBD1; V gene: TRBV10-1; clone size: few; CDR3 DNA: TGCGCCAGTGGGACAGGAAGCACAGATACGCAGTATTTT; CDR3 protein: CASGTGSTDTQYF
J gene: TRBJ2-3; D gene: TRBD2; V gene: TRBV6-2/TRBV6-3; clone size: .; CDR3 DNA: TGTGCCAGCAGTCTAGCGGGTACAGATACGCAGTATTTT; CDR3 protein: CASSLAGTDTQYF
J gene: TRBJ2-1; D gene: .; V gene: TRBV19; clone size: .; CDR3 DNA: TGTGCCAGTACTAGAAACAATGAGCAGTTCTTC; CDR3 protein: CASTRNNEQFF
J gene: TRBJ2-1; D gene: TRBD2; V gene: TRBV28; clone size: .; CDR3 DNA: TGTGCCAGCAGTTTAGGGGGGGGCAATGAGCAGTTCTTC; CDR3 protein: CASSLGGGNEQFF
J gene: TRBJ1-2; D gene: .; V gene: TRBV4-1; clone size: .; CDR3 DNA: TGCGCCAGCAGCTTAGGGGACACTTTTAACTATGGCTACACCTTC; CDR3 protein: CASSLGDTFNYGYTF
J gene: TRBJ1-1; D gene: .; V gene: TRBV9; clone size: many; CDR3 DNA: TGTGCCAGCAGCGTAGGTCCGGAAGGAGGTGAAGCTTTCTTT; CDR3 protein: CASSVGPEGGEAFF
J gene: TRBJ1-3; D gene: .; V gene: TRBV30; clone size: few; CDR3 DNA: TGTGCCTGGCTTGTCCGGGGAAGTGGAAACACCATATATTTT; CDR3 protein: CAWLVRGSGNTIYF
J gene: TRBJ2-7; D gene: TRBD1; V gene: TRBV15; clone size: few; CDR3 DNA: TGTGCCACCAGCAGGAACCGGGACAGCTCCTACGAGCAGTACTTC; CDR3 protein: CATSRNRDSSYEQYF
J gene: TRBJ1-2; D gene: TRBD1; V gene: TRBV10-3; clone size: .; CDR3 DNA: TGTGCCATCAGTGAAAAAAGTGCAGGGGGCTATCGGAATGGCTACACCTTC; CDR3 protein: CAISEKSAGGYRNGYTF
J gene: TRBJ1-3; D gene: .; V gene: TRBV9; clone size: .; CDR3 DNA: TGTGCCAGCAGCTATGGGACGGGACTCTCTGGAAACACCATATATTTT; CDR3 protein: CASSYGTGLSGNTIYF
J gene: TRBJ1-2; D gene: .; V gene: TRBV30; clone size: .; CDR3 DNA: TGTGCCTGGAGTGTACTAAGAGTCGAGTACTATGGCTACACCTTC; CDR3 protein: CAWSVLRVEYYGYTF
J gene: TRBJ2-5; D gene: TRBD2; V gene: TRBV9; clone size: .; CDR3 DNA: TGTGCCAGCAGCGTAGAGGACGGGAGGGCCCCAGAGACCCAGTACTTC; CDR3 protein: CASSVEDGRAPETQYF
J gene: TRBJ1-2; D gene: TRBD1; V gene: TRBV7-2; clone size: .; CDR3 DNA: TGTGCCAGCAGCTTATTGGGGGCCCGACAGGGGATGGGTGGCTACACCTTC; CDR3 protein: CASSLLGARQGMGGYTF
J gene: TRBJ2-7; D gene: TRBD2; V gene: TRBV3-1/TRBV3-2; clone size: once; CDR3 DNA: TGTGCCAGCAGACGCGGGACTACATCCTACGAGCAGTACTTC; CDR3 protein: CASRRGTTSYEQYF
J gene: TRBJ1-3; D gene: .; V gene: TRBV28; clone size: .; CDR3 DNA: TGTGCCCTTGGCACAGGGCTTGGAAACACCATATATTTT; CDR3 protein: CALGTGLGNTIYF
J gene: TRBJ2-4; D gene: .; V gene: TRBV7-2; clone size: .; CDR3 DNA: TGTGCCAGCAGTCCAGCGGTAGCCAAAAACATTCAGTACTTC; CDR3 protein: CASSPAVAKNIQYF
J gene: TRBJ1-1; D gene: .; V gene: TRBV15; clone size: .; CDR3 DNA: TGTGCCACCAGCAGACTACAACAGGAGGAAGCTTTCTTT; CDR3 protein: CATSRLQQEEAFF
J gene: TRBJ2-7; D gene: TRBD1; V gene: TRBV4-1; clone size: .; CDR3 DNA: TGCGCCAGCAGCCAACAAGGGACAGGGAATGGTTACGAGCAGTACTTC; CDR3 protein: CASSQQGTGNGYEQYF
J gene: TRBJ2-1; D gene: .; V gene: TRBV5-8; clone size: few; CDR3 DNA: TGTGCCAGCAGCTTTGGAACAGGGTTGGCCCTATCGAATGGAGAGCAGTTCTTC; CDR3 protein: CASSFGTGLALSNGEQFF
J gene: TRBJ1-1; D gene: TRBD1; V gene: TRBV5-4; clone size: .; CDR3 DNA: TGTGCCAGCAGCTTGGCCCTAGGACAGGTCGTTGAAGCTTTCTTT; CDR3 protein: CASSLALGQVVEAFF
J gene: TRBJ2-3; D gene: TRBD2; V gene: TRBV7-9; clone size: .; CDR3 DNA: TGTGCCAGCAGCCGCCAAGCGGGAGCGGGTACAGATACGCAGTATTTT; CDR3 protein: CASSRQAGAGTDTQYF
J gene: TRBJ1-2; D gene: .; V gene: TRBV10-3; clone size: .; CDR3 DNA: TGTGCCATCGCCATGGGGGCGGGTTATGGCTACACCTTC; CDR3 protein: CAIAMGAGYGYTF
J gene: TRBJ1-4; D gene: .; V gene: TRBV9; clone size: .; CDR3 DNA: TGTGCCAGCAGCGCCTCCGGGACAAGTAATGAAAAACTGTTTTTT; CDR3 protein: CASSASGTSNEKLFF
J gene: TRBJ2-1; D gene: TRBD2; V gene: TRBV6-2/TRBV6-3; clone size: .; CDR3 DNA: TGTGCCAGCAGCCCGGGACTAGCGGGAATTACTGAGCAGTTCTTC; CDR3 protein: CASSPGLAGITEQFF
J gene: TRBJ1-2; D gene: .; V gene: TRBV19; clone size: many; CDR3 DNA: TGTGCCACCACCCTATGGAGGAGAGGGCTCTATGGCTACACCTTC; CDR3 protein: CATTLWRRGLYGYTF
J gene: TRBJ1-2; D gene: .; V gene: TRBV7-9; clone size: once; CDR3 DNA: TGTGCCAGCACACGGTCCTCCCGGGGTTCCCTTTCCGGCTACACCTTC; CDR3 protein: CASTRSSRGSLSGYTF
J gene: TRBJ2-1; D gene: TRBD2; V gene: TRBV6-2/TRBV6-3; clone size: .; CDR3 DNA: TGTGCCAGCAGTTACTCGACTAGCGGGAAGTCGTGGAATGAGCAGTTCTTC; CDR3 protein: CASSYSTSGKSWNEQFF
J gene: TRBJ1-1; D gene: .; V gene: TRBV18; clone size: .; CDR3 DNA: TGTGCCAGCTCACGTACAGTCGGAGGGAACACTGAAGCTTTCTTT; CDR3 protein: CASSRTVGGNTEAFF
J gene: TRBJ1-4; D gene: .; V gene: TRBV28; clone size: .; CDR3 DNA: TGTGCCAGCAGTTTATACAGCACCCCATCGGATGAAAAACTGTTTTTT; CDR3 protein: CASSLYSTPSDEKLFF
J gene: TRBJ2-7; D gene: TRBD1; V gene: TRBV11-2; clone size: once; CDR3 DNA: TGTGCCAGCAGCTTAGATAAGGACAGGGGTAACTACGAGCAGTACTTC; CDR3 protein: CASSLDKDRGNYEQYF
J gene: TRBJ1-2; D gene: TRBD1; V gene: TRBV5-1; clone size: .; CDR3 DNA: TGCGCCAGCAGCTGGGGACAGGGGTTGGATGGCTACACCTTC; CDR3 protein: CASSWGQGLDGYTF
J gene: TRBJ1-5; D gene: .; V gene: TRBV28; clone size: few; CDR3 DNA: TGTGCCAGCACTGACACCGTTGGCAATCAGCCCCAGCATTTT; CDR3 protein: CASTDTVGNQPQHF
J gene: TRBJ1-2; D gene: .; V gene: TRBV12-3/TRBV12-4; clone size: .; CDR3 DNA: TGTGCCAGCAGTTTTCTGGAGAATGGCTACACCTTC; CDR3 protein: CASSFLENGYTF
J gene: TRBJ1-2; D gene: TRBD1; V gene: TRBV11-2; clone size: once; CDR3 DNA: TGTGCCAGCAGCTTGGGGAAAGGGGGCGCGAACTATGGCTACACCTTC; CDR3 protein: CASSLGKGGANYGYTF
J gene: TRBJ1-2; D gene: .; V gene: TRBV28; clone size: .; CDR3 DNA: TGTGCCAGCAGTTTAAGTACAGTAGGCTACACCTTC; CDR3 protein: CASSLSTVGYTF
J gene: TRBJ2-5; D gene: .; V gene: TRBV7-9; clone size: .; CDR3 DNA: TGTGCCAGCAGCTTTTTCGGGGACCAAGAGACCCAGTACTTC; CDR3 protein: CASSFFGDQETQYF
J gene: TRBJ1-2; D gene: .; V gene: TRBV3-1/TRBV3-2; clone size: .; CDR3 DNA: TGTGCCAGCAGCCGGGGACACAATGAAATGCATGGCTACACCTTC; CDR3 protein: CASSRGHNEMHGYTF
J gene: TRBJ2-7; D gene: TRBD1; V gene: TRBV19; clone size: .; CDR3 DNA: TGTGCCAGTAGTATTCTAGGACAGGCCTACGAGCAGTACTTC; CDR3 protein: CASSILGQAYEQYF
J gene: TRBJ1-6; D gene: .; V gene: TRBV14; clone size: .; CDR3 DNA: TGTGCCAGCAGCTACAATACCGCTTCACCCCTCCACTTT; CDR3 protein: CASSYNTASPLHF
J gene: TRBJ1-5; D gene: TRBD1; V gene: TRBV19; clone size: .; CDR3 DNA: TGTGCCAGTACCGCACAGGGGTTGGGTAGCAATCAGCCCCAGCATTTT; CDR3 protein: CASTAQGLGSNQPQHF
J gene: TRBJ1-1; D gene: TRBD1; V gene: TRBV7-2; clone size: .; CDR3 DNA: TGTGCCAGCAGCTTACGGGACAGCCCCAGGAACACTGAAGCTTTCTTT; CDR3 protein: CASSLRDSPRNTEAFF
J gene: TRBJ1-4; D gene: TRBD1; V gene: TRBV27; clone size: few; CDR3 DNA: TGTGCCAGCAAAGACAGGGGGCTTGAAAAACTGTTTTTT; CDR3 protein: CASKDRGLEKLFF
J gene: TRBJ1-4; D gene: .; V gene: TRBV5-1; clone size: .; CDR3 DNA: TGCGCCAGCAGCTCTGGTGGCAGATCGACTAATGAAAAACTGTTTTTT; CDR3 protein: CASSSGGRSTNEKLFF
J gene: TRBJ2-2; D gene: .; V gene: TRBV10-2; clone size: .; CDR3 DNA: TGCGCCAGCAGAGCGACAGGCGAGAGGACCGGGGAGCTGTTTTTT; CDR3 protein: CASRATGERTGELFF
J gene: TRBJ2-7; D gene: TRBD2; V gene: TRBV18; clone size: .; CDR3 DNA: TGTGCCAGCTCACCACAGGGTATAGCGGGAGTCGGTGAGCAGTACTTC; CDR3 protein: CASSPQGIAGVGEQYF
J gene: TRBJ2-5; D gene: .; V gene: TRBV3-1/TRBV3-2; clone size: .; CDR3 DNA: TGTGCCAGCAGCCAAGAGGGGGAGGAAGGAAACCAAGAGACCCAGTACTTC; CDR3 protein: CASSQEGEEGNQETQYF
J gene: TRBJ2-7; D gene: TRBD1; V gene: TRBV7-8; clone size: .; CDR3 DNA: TGTGCCAGCAGCAGACACAGGACAGGGGGCACGGGGTACTTC; CDR3 protein: CASSRHRTGGTGYF
J gene: TRBJ2-2; D gene: TRBD1; V gene: TRBV7-9; clone size: .; CDR3 DNA: TGTGCCAGCAGGGCGACAGGGTGGGGCACCGGGGAGCTGTTTTTT; CDR3 protein: CASRATGWGTGELFF
J gene: TRBJ1-5; D gene: TRBD1; V gene: TRBV18; clone size: .; CDR3 DNA: TGTGCCAGCTCACGCCGAAACGGACAGGGTCATCAGCCCCAGCATTTT; CDR3 protein: CASSRRNGQGHQPQHF
J gene: TRBJ2-6; D gene: .; V gene: TRBV6-5; clone size: .; CDR3 DNA: TGTGCCAGCAGTTATGTTCAGTTCTCCCAAACCAACGTCCTGACTTTC; CDR3 protein: CASSYVQFSQTNVLTF
J gene: TRBJ2-7; D gene: TRBD2; V gene: TRBV24-1; clone size: .; CDR3 DNA: TGTGCCACCAGTAGTGCTAGCGGGAGGTTCCGCCTCTACGAGCAGTACTTC; CDR3 protein: CATSSASGRFRLYEQYF
J gene: TRBJ2-1; D gene: TRBD2; V gene: TRBV11-2; clone size: .; CDR3 DNA: TGTGCCAGCAGCCTCGGACTAGCGGCCAATGAGCAGTTCTTC; CDR3 protein: CASSLGLAANEQFF